This TCR beta chain is from a study of cytomegalovirus exposure and HLA in healthy donors. Study-level findings and limits: V- and J-gene trimming in TCR beta was tied to a missense DCLRE1C variant by an analysis performed later. Despite most TCR sequences being rare, some public TCRs occurred in many donors. Cytomegalovirus status was reportedly diagnosed by the classifier with high sensitivity and specificity.

Trimming removed 4 bases from V and 0 bases from J, with 10 bases in between. The length of the CDR3 is 15 residues. Looked up from germline, CDR1 is SGHVS and CDR2 is FNYEAQ. Both 60 Vbeta primers and 13 Jbeta primers went into the PCR. Assay: immunoSEQ multiplex PCR; the TCRdb copy retains only in-frame clones and omits some. The sample lists approximately 180,000 clones; 81% were seen once. To note about this clone: Its antigen is currently unknown.

V gene TRBV7-6 combines with J gene TRBJ2-1; perhaps TRBD1 as D (5 bases). The sequence came from a woman aged 30 to 39 in good health and CMV-seronegative. Sequenced: PBMCs. Here the CDR3 DNA reads TGTGCCAGCAGCTCCCGGACACTCTCCTACAATGAGCAGTTCTTC. Protein product: CASSSRTLSYNEQFF.